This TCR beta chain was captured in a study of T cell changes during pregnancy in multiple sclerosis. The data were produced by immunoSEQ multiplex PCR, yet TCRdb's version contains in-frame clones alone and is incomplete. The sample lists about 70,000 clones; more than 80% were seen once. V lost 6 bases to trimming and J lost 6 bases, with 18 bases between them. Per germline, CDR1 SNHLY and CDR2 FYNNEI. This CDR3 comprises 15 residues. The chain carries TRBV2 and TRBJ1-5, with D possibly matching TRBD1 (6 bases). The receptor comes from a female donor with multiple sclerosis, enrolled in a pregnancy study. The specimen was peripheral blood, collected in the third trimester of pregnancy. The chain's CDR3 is CASSGVGRGSQPQHF. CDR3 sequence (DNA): TGTGCCAGCAGCGGAGTAGGTAGGGGGAGTCAGCCCCAGCATTTT.